This T cell receptor beta chain originates from a study of blood T cell repertoires in COVID-19. Study members were between about 18 and 95 years old and lived in around 24 US regions. Two negative PCRs, clearance, or symptom resolution were required of recovered Cohort 3 donors. Using immunoSEQ multiplex PCR, the repertoire was profiled, and TCRdb retains in-frame clones only, with some absent. The sample includes 320,000 or so clones, about 90% of them seen just once. The J segment lost 2 bases and the V segment lost 5 bases, leaving 4 bases of the junction unmatched. In germline, CDR1 is SEHNR, CDR2 FQNEAQ (reference sequence). The CDR3 is 15 residues long.

The source is a man younger than 40 who had recovered from COVID-19. Sequencing was done on a sample of PBMCs or T cells enriched from blood (not recorded which). The chain has TRBV7-9 and TRBJ1-4; 8 bases line up with TRBD1. The CDR3 spells CASSPAGGTNEKLFF. The CDR3 nucleotides are TGTGCCAGCAGCCCCGCAGGGGGCACTAATGAAAAACTGTTTTTT.